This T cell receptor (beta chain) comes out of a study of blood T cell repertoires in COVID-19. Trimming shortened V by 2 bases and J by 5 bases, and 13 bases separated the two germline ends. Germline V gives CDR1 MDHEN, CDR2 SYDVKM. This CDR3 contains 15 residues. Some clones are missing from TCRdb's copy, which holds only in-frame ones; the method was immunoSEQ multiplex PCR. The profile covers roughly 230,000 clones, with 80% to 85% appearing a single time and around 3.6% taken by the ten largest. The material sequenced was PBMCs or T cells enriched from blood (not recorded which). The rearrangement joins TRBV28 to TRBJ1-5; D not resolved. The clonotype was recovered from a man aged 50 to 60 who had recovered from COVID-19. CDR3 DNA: TGTGCCAGCAGTTTAATGCGTAGGAGCCATCAGCCCCAGCATTTT. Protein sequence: CASSLMRRSHQPQHF.